The sequence of this T cell receptor (beta chain) was determined in a study of blood T cell repertoires in COVID-19. About the study: Specimens from acute and convalescent COVID-19 originated in the United States, Italy and Spain.

Source study methods: Reference gene primer amplification yielded estimated nucleated cell counts. The assay was immunoSEQ multiplex PCR, and TCRdb's table has in-frame clones only and misses some. V, J and clone size were drawn from that table, and D and trimming were deduced from the DNA. The table shows some 310,000 clones, with 89% occurring only once. This clone was recorded only once. Self-reported history from a screening survey and questionnaire set each donor's cohort. Symptom resolution, clearance, or two negative PCRs marked donors in Cohort 3 as recovered. Per the germline V gene, CDR1 is SQVTM and CDR2 is ANQGSEA. The germline V and J ends were trimmed by 2 bases and 7 bases, with 11 bases remaining between them. The CDR3 consists of 12 residues.

Sequencing was performed on PBMCs or T cells enriched from blood (not recorded which). The chain has TRBV29-1 and TRBJ1-1, with D unresolved. This receptor was taken from a woman aged 25 to 39 who had recovered from COVID-19. DNA of the CDR3: TGCAGCGTTGAAAGGTTGGAGGGTGAAGCTTTCTTT. It encodes CSVERLEGEAFF.